This TCR beta chain appears in the sequencing data of a study of regulatory T cells in long-lasting Graves disease. Study results and limitations: New patients shared about 880 public clonotypes, fewer than the 2,500 to 3,500 shared by persistent patients.

The table lists this clonotype with many counts. Its matching antigen is unknown. Arm-PCR of CDR3 regions with iRepertoire HTBI primers generated TCR beta libraries. TCRdb recomputed calls from the multiplex PCR reads with MiXCR, one row per CDR3 protein. The sample contains around 480,000 distinct CDR3 sequences, approximately 16% of which appear only once. J was trimmed by 7 bases and V by 10 bases; bases with no gene match: 17. The CDR3 runs 15 residues. Germline V CDR1 and CDR2: MNHNS, SASEGT. Time point denoted: newly diagnosed GD, antithyroid drugs for less than 3 months. The TCR library used RNA extracted from PBMCs. These same data were also listed under a study on T cells in Graves' hyperthyroidism and ophthalmopathy. That paper notes: Aged 18 to 65, the patients had hyperthyroidism that was newly diagnosed and had lasted under 2 months. The diagnoses drew upon clinical symptoms, serum thyroxine and TRAb, thyroid ultrasound and orbital computed tomography.

The rearrangement links TRBV6-1 to TRBJ1-1, with 8 positions matching TRBD1. The clonotype was recovered from a woman aged 40-60 years with Graves disease. Sequences were derived from peripheral blood mononuclear cells (PBMCs), sampled at new diagnosis, from a patient treated with antithyroid drugs. The CDR3 here is CATILLQGAHLEAFF. As DNA, the CDR3 is TGTGCCACCATACTATTGCAGGGGGCGCATCTTGAAGCTTTCTTT.